The T cell receptor beta chain under discussion was sequenced for a study of T-cell reconstitution after alpha-beta-depleted transplantation in children. Trimming left V 1 base short and J 0 bases short, with 13 bases between. Germline V gene lookup returns CDR1 DFQATT and CDR2 SNEGSKA (reference sequence). The CDR3 has 16 amino acids. As it was prepared, the TCRbeta library received unique molecular identifiers. One entry per CDR3 protein results from TCRdb running MiXCR on the PCR reads. The sample carries some 550,000 distinct CDR3 sequences, roughly 23% recorded once. In its sample, this clonotype was seen a few times.

The specimen was PBMCs, mostly from graft donor cells, collected 360 days after TCRalphabeta/CD19-depleted stem cell transplant. This TCR came from a boy under two years old who had a stem cell transplant for acute myeloid leukemia, so the T cells may come from the graft donor. The J gene is TRBJ2-1, the V gene TRBV20-1, with D tentatively TRBD1 (6 bases). This CDR3 is CSARVGQFLSYNEQFF. CDR3 sequence (DNA): TGCAGTGCTAGAGTCGGACAGTTCCTCTCCTACAATGAGCAGTTCTTC.